The T cell receptor (beta chain) under discussion was sequenced for a study of T cells expressing NK-cell markers. Whole-study context: Eight donors were sequenced, seven testing HCMV-seropositive and one testing seronegative.

On this clonotype: Its matching antigen is unknown.

UMIs were included in TCR beta cDNA generated by 5'RACE template switching. No DNA is given; TCRdb re-called the 5' RACE reads and lists each CDR3 protein once. The data include around 280,000 distinct CDR3 sequences; the top ten clones carry 0.39%. Study-wide results and limits: Dominant NKG2C+ clonotypes in about six donors made up about 1.0-7.0% of CD8+ T cells. The CD3+CD56-NKG2C+ fraction was also led by these clonotypes in several donors.

CDR1 and CDR2 from the germline V gene are SGHRS and YFSETQ. The CDR3 totals 18 residues. The clonotype originates from a man aged 18 to 30 in good health. The chain carries TRBV5-1 and TRBJ2-1; as DNA is missing, the TRBD2 call by TCRdb cannot be tested. Sequencing was performed on blood T cells: a sorted CD56 or NKG2C T cell subset, CD4+ or CD8+ T cells, or bulk PBMC T cells (not recorded which). The CDR3 loop is CASSLAQGLAGGPHEQFF.